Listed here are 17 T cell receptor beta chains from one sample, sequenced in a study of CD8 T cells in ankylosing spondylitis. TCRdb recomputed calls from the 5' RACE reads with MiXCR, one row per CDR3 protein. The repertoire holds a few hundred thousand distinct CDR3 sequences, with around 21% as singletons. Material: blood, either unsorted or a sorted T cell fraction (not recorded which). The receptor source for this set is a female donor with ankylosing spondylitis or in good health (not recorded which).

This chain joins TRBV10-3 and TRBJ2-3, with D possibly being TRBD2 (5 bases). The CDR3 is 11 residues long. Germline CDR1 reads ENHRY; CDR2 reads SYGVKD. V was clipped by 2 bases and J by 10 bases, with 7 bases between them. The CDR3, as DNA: TGTGCCATCAGTGAGGAACTAGCGCAGTATTTT. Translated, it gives CAISEELAQYF.

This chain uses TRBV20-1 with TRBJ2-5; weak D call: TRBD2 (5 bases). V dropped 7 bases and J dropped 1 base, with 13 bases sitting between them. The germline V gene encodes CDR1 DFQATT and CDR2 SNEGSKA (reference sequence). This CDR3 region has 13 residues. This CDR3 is CSGMSGAQETQYF. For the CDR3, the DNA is TGCAGTGGAATGAGCGGTGCCCAAGAGACCCAGTACTTC.

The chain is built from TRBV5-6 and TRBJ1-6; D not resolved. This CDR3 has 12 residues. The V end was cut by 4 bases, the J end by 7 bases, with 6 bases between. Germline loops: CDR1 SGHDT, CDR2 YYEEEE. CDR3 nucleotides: TGTGCCAGCAGCAGACCGAATTCACCCCTCCACTTT. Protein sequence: CASSRPNSPLHF.

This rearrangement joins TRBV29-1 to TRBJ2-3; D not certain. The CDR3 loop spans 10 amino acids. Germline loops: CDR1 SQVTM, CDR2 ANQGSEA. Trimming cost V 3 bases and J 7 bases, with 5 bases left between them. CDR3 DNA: TGCAGCGTTGAGGGGAATACGCAGTATTTT. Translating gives CSVEGNTQYF.

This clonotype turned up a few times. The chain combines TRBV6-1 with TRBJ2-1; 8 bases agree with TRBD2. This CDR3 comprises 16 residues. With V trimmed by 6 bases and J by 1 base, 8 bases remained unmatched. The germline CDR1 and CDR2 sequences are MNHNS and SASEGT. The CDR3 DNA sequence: TGTGCCAGCAGCCGAACACTAGCGGCATCCTACAATGAGCAGTTCTTC. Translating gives CASSRTLAASYNEQFF.

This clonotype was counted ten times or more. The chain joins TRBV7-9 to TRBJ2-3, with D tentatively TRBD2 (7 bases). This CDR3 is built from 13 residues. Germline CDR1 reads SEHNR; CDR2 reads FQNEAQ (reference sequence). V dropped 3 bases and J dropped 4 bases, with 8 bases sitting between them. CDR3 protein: CASSLGGPDTQYF. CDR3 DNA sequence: TGTGCCAGCAGCTTGGGGGGGCCAGATACGCAGTATTTT.

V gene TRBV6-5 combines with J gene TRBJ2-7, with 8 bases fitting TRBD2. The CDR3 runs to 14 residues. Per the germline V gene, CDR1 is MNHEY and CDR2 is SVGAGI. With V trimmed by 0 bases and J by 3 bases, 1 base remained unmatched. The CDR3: CASSYSSGSYEQYF. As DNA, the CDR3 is TGTGCCAGCAGTTACTCGAGCGGGAGCTACGAGCAGTACTTC.

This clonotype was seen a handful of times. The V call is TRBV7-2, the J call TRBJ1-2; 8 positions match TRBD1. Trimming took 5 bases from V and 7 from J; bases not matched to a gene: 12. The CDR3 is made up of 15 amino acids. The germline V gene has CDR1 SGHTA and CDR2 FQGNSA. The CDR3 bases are TGTGCCAGCAGCAGCGGGACAGGCCGCCAGGGTGGCTACACCTTC. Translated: CASSSGTGRQGGYTF.

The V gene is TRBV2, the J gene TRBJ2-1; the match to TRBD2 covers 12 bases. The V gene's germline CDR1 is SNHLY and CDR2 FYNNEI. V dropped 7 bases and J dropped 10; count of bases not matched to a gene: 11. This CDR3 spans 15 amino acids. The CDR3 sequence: CASTTTSGSSGEQFF. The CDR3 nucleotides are TGTGCCAGCACTACGACTAGCGGGAGTTCTGGGGAGCAGTTCTTC.

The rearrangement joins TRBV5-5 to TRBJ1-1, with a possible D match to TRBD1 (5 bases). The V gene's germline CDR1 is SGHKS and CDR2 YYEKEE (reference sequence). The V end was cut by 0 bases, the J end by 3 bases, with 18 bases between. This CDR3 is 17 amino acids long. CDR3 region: CASSLEGAGSGYTEAFF. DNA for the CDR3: TGTGCCAGCAGCTTGGAAGGGGCGGGCAGCGGCTACACTGAAGCTTTCTTT.

CDR3 loop: CASNPNGASGYTF. The CDR3 DNA follows: TGTGCCAGCAACCCCAACGGGGCGTCGGGCTACACCTTC. The J gene is TRBJ1-2, the V gene TRBV6-6; D is perhaps TRBD1 (5 bases). Germline CDR1 is MNHNY and CDR2 is SVGAGI (reference sequence). The CDR3 runs to 13 residues. Between the trimmed V and J ends, which lost 7 bases and 8 bases, there was a span of 17 bases.

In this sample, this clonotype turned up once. The CDR3 DNA sequence: TGCAGTGCCAATCGACAGGGTGGAACCTACGAGCAGTACTTC. This translates into CSANRQGGTYEQYF. V usage is TRBV20-1 and J usage is TRBJ2-7, with 7 nucleotides matching TRBD1. J was trimmed by 2 bases and V by 6 bases; bases with no gene match: 10. Looked up from germline, CDR1 is DFQATT and CDR2 is SNEGSKA (reference sequence). The length of the CDR3 is 14 residues.

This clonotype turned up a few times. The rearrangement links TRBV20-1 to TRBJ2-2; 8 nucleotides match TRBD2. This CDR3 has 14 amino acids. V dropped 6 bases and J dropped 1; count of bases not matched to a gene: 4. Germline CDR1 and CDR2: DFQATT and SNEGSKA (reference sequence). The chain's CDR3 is CSARTSWNTGELFF. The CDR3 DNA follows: TGCAGTGCCAGGACTAGCTGGAACACCGGGGAGCTGTTTTTT.

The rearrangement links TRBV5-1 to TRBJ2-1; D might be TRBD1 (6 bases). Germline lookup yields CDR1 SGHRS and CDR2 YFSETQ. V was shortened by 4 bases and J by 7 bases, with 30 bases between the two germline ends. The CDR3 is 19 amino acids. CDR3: CASSPEGRHREKRRNEQFF. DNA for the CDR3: TGCGCCAGCAGCCCAGAAGGACGCCACAGGGAGAAGAGGAGGAATGAGCAGTTCTTC.

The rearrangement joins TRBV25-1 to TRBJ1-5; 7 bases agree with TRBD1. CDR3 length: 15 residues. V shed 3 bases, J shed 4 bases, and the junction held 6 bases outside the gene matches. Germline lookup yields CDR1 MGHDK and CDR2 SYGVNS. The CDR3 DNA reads TGTGCCAGCAGTGACTCGACAGGGAAAAATCAGCCCCAGCATTTT. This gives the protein CASSDSTGKNQPQHF.

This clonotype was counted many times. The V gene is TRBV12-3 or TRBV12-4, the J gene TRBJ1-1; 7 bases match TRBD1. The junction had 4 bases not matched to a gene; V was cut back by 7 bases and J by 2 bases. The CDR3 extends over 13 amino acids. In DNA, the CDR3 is TGTGCCAGCACCGGGGACAGCAACACTGAAGCTTTCTTT. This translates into CASTGDSNTEAFF.

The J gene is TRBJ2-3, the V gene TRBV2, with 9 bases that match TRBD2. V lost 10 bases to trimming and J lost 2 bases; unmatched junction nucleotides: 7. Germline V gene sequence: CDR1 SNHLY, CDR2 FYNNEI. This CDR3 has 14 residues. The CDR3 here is CAIQTSGYTDTQYF. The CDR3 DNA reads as TGTGCCATCCAAACTAGCGGGTACACAGATACGCAGTATTTT.